Below, 25 T cell receptor beta chains from the same sample are listed, as sequenced in a study of T cells in Graves' hyperthyroidism and ophthalmopathy (dated by TCRdb to the late 2010s). Library preparation employed multiplex PCR. The sequencer listed for this sample is Illumina HiSeq 2000. Amplification of TCR beta CDR3 regions was carried out from RNA transcripts. For the first round of RT-PCR on the TCR CDR3, the HTBI primer set was used together with the Qiagen OneStep RT-PCR kit. TCRdb reran the public reads through fastp at Q25 and MiXCR, keeping productive beta chains. Rows merge per CDR3 protein into single entries with the most common DNA and genes. The sample includes hundreds of thousands of distinct CDR3 sequences, with about 15% observed a single time. The ten largest clonotypes hold about 10% of the sample. The sequenced sample consisted of blood. The receptors shown here come from a woman under 30 with Graves' hyperthyroidism.

This clonotype came up a few times. This chain connects TRBV12-3 or TRBV12-4 to TRBJ2-1, with 10 bases identical to TRBD2. With 2 bases clipped from V and 6 bases from J, the junction kept 4 bases outside the gene matches. CDR3 length: 15 residues. DNA for the CDR3: TGTGCCAGCAGTTTAACTAGCGGGACGTTCAATGAGCAGTTCTTC. This encodes CASSLTSGTFNEQFF.

This clonotype was counted ten times or more. V and J are TRBV20-1 and TRBJ1-1, with TRBD1 matching over 10 bases. Losses at the gene ends were 5 bases for V and 3 bases for J; bases not matched to a gene: 15. This CDR3 spans 17 amino acids. Germline values: CDR1 DFQATT, CDR2 SNEGSKA (reference sequence). This CDR3 is CSAQNTDRGLLDTEAFF. The CDR3 DNA is TGCAGTGCTCAAAATACTGACAGGGGGCTATTGGACACTGAAGCTTTCTTT.

The V call is TRBV6-1, the J call TRBJ2-1, with 10 bases that match TRBD2. CDR3 length: 17 amino acids. Germline CDR1 is MNHNS and CDR2 is SASEGT. V lost 7 bases, J lost 0 bases, and 9 bases stayed unmatched. CDR3 bases: TGTGCCAGCAAGAGAAGCGGGGGGGGGATCTCCTACAATGAGCAGTTCTTC. This codes for CASKRSGGGISYNEQFF.

This clonotype was counted many times. The chain has TRBV7-9 and TRBJ2-7, with D tentatively TRBD1 (6 bases). The V end was cut by 8 bases, the J end by 6 bases, with 14 bases between. CDR3 size: 12 residues. Germline CDR1 reads SEHNR; CDR2 reads FQNEAQ (reference sequence). The CDR3 sequence is CASAQGDSEQYF. CDR3 nucleotide sequence: TGTGCCAGCGCACAGGGTGACAGCGAGCAGTACTTC.

The V and J genes are TRBV7-9 and TRBJ2-1; 9 bases line up with TRBD2. Germline CDR1 SEHNR, CDR2 FQNEAQ (reference sequence). V was clipped by 1 base and J by 7 bases; unmatched bases: 11. This CDR3 spans 17 amino acids. CDR3: CASSLGLGTSMWNEQFF. CDR3 sequence (DNA): TGTGCCAGCAGCTTAGGGCTCGGGACTAGCATGTGGAATGAGCAGTTCTTC. The full variable domain, in which reference TRBV7-9 and TRBJ2-1 provide the parts outside the CDR3, is DTGVSQNPRHKITKRGQNVTFRCDPISEHNRLYWYRQTLGQGPEFLTYFQNEAQLEKSRLLSDRFSAERPKGSFSTLEIQRTEQGDSAMYLCASSLGLGTSMWNEQFFGPGTRLTVL.

This clonotype came up once. This chain connects TRBV4-1 to TRBJ2-1; D may correspond to TRBD1 or TRBD2 (5 bases each). V was pared by 3 bases and J by 10 bases, with 19 bases between. Looked up from germline, CDR1 is MGHRA and CDR2 is YSYEKL. This CDR3 has 15 residues. CDR3 in amino acids: CASSQGERTKGEQFF. The CDR3 region has the DNA TGCGCCAGCAGCCAGGGGGAGCGAACTAAGGGGGAGCAGTTCTTC.

This clonotype was counted at least ten times. V gene TRBV10-3 combines with J gene TRBJ2-7; 9 bases map to TRBD1. Germline CDR1 is ENHRY and CDR2 is SYGVKD. This CDR3 spans 14 amino acids. Germline trimming cut 4 bases from V and 3 bases from J; bases unmatched to any gene: 4. In DNA form, the CDR3 reads TGTGCCATCAGTGCCGGGACAGGGAACTACGAGCAGTACTTC. As protein: CAISAGTGNYEQYF.

This clonotype was detected many times. This sequence joins TRBV5-1 and TRBJ2-1, with D hard to call. CDR1 is SGHRS and CDR2 is YFSETQ in the germline V gene. The CDR3 has 14 residues. With 6 bases removed from V and 1 base from J, the gap between germline ends came to 11 bases. The CDR3 DNA reads TGCGCCAGCAAATGGGTGGGGTCCTACAATGAGCAGTTCTTC. Amino acids: CASKWVGSYNEQFF.

This clonotype came up a few times. The rearrangement joins TRBV7-9 to TRBJ2-5, with D perhaps assigned TRBD1 or TRBD2 (5 bases each). V was pared by 3 bases and J by 1 base, with 12 bases between. CDR3 length: 15 residues. Germline loops: CDR1 SEHNR, CDR2 FQNEAQ (reference sequence). CDR3 coding DNA: TGTGCCAGCAGCTTCAGAACCGGGACCCAAGAGACCCAGTACTTC. It encodes CASSFRTGTQETQYF.

The V gene is TRBV28, the J gene TRBJ1-3, with unresolved D. This CDR3 is built from 16 residues. The V end was cut by 5 bases, the J end by 0 bases, with 14 bases between. Germline values: CDR1 MDHEN, CDR2 SYDVKM. The CDR3 protein is CASSLHPGISGNTIYF. In nucleotides, the CDR3 is TGTGCCAGCAGTCTTCACCCCGGGATCTCTGGAAACACCATATATTTT.

This clonotype was found many times. The chain combines TRBV7-2 with TRBJ2-7; D gene unclear. CDR3 length: 12 residues. V was shortened by 2 bases and J by 4 bases, with 6 bases between the two germline ends. The germline V gene encodes CDR1 SGHTA and CDR2 FQGNSA. CDR3 residues: CASSLKPYEQYF. The CDR3 bases are TGTGCCAGCAGCTTAAAGCCGTACGAGCAGTACTTC.

This clonotype was picked up many times. The V gene is TRBV6-1, the J gene TRBJ1-5; D is unclear. Germline V gene lookup returns CDR1 MNHNS and CDR2 SASEGT. The CDR3 has 14 amino acids. V was pared by 2 bases and J by 9 bases, with 14 bases between. The CDR3 here is CASSENSDQWPQHF. CDR3 nucleotides: TGTGCCAGCAGTGAAAATTCAGACCAATGGCCCCAGCATTTT.

The chain employs TRBV6-2 or TRBV6-3 and TRBJ1-5, with a weak D call TRBD1 (5 bases). CDR3 length: 14 residues. V lost 5 bases and J lost 9, with 17 bases in between. Germline-derived CDR1 and CDR2 are MNHEY and SVGEGT. In DNA, the CDR3 is TGTGCCAGCAGTGCAATAGCAAGCGGGGGGCCCCAGCATTTT. It is translated as CASSAIASGGPQHF.

The chain employs TRBV13 and TRBJ2-1, with D perhaps given as TRBD1 or TRBD2 (5 bases each). V was cut by 5 bases and J by 9 bases, with 17 bases left in between. The length of the CDR3 is 14 residues. The germline gives CDR1 PRHDT, CDR2 FYEKMQ (reference sequence). CDR3 protein: CASSLKRGRGEQFF. The DNA of the CDR3 is TGTGCCAGCAGCCTAAAACGGGGTAGGGGTGAGCAGTTCTTC.

This clonotype was recorded a few times. The chain is built from TRBV6-1 and TRBJ2-7; 9 bases match TRBD1. The CDR3 runs to 13 residues. V was clipped by 8 bases and J by 3 bases; unmatched bases: 5. The germline CDR1 and CDR2 sequences are MNHNS and SASEGT. CDR3 amino acids: CASGGQGIYEQYF. CDR3 DNA: TGTGCCAGCGGCGGACAGGGGATCTACGAGCAGTACTTC.

This rearrangement joins TRBV18 to TRBJ2-7; 11 nucleotides line up with TRBD2. Germline loops: CDR1 KGHSH, CDR2 LQKENI. V was clipped by 0 bases and J by 2 bases; unmatched bases: 3. CDR3 length equals 16 residues. As DNA, the CDR3 is TGTGCCAGCTCACCACCGGGACTAGCGGAGACCTACGAGCAGTACTTC. It translates to CASSPPGLAETYEQYF.

Ten or more counts support this clonotype. J is TRBJ2-3 and V is TRBV20-1; possibly TRBD2 for D (6 bases). Germline CDR1 is DFQATT and CDR2 is SNEGSKA (reference sequence). V lost 1 base to trimming and J lost 5 bases, with 16 bases between them. This CDR3 comprises 15 residues. Written as DNA, the CDR3 is TGCAGTGCTAGAGGTCAGCGGGCCCGCGGAGATACGCAGTATTTT. Translated, it gives CSARGQRARGDTQYF.

The rearrangement joins TRBV27 to TRBJ2-1; D is undetermined. V was trimmed by 9 bases and J by 2 bases, leaving 14 bases between them. Germline V gene data show CDR1 as MNHEY and CDR2 as SMNVEV (reference sequence). CDR3 length: 14 residues. The CDR3 DNA is TGTGCCAGTGCCTACCAAATAACCTACAATGAGCAGTTCTTC. It yields the protein CASAYQITYNEQFF.

This clonotype was recorded at least ten times. The chain joins TRBV12-3 or TRBV12-4 to TRBJ1-4, with 7 bases identical to TRBD1. Trimming took 4 bases from V and 3 from J; bases not matched to a gene: 5. The CDR3 consists of 15 residues. CDR3 DNA: TGTGCCAGCAGTTCGACCGGGACAGCTAATGAAAAACTGTTTTTT. As protein: CASSSTGTANEKLFF.

The chain uses TRBV20-1 and TRBJ2-4; D possibly corresponds to TRBD2 (6 bases). Germline lookup yields CDR1 DFQATT and CDR2 SNEGSKA (reference sequence). V was pared by 0 bases and J by 1 base, with 7 bases between. This CDR3 spans 14 amino acids. The CDR3 loop is CSARERGAKNIQYF. The CDR3 DNA reads as TGCAGTGCTAGAGAACGGGGGGCCAAAAACATTCAGTACTTC.

In nucleotides, the CDR3 is TGTGCCAGTAGTGACCCGGGACAGGGGGTGTCAGATACGCAGTATTTT. Its translation is CASSDPGQGVSDTQYF. V usage is TRBV19 and J usage is TRBJ2-3; TRBD1 matches at 11 bases. CDR1 LNHDA and CDR2 SQIVND come from the germline V gene (reference sequence). With V trimmed by 5 bases and J by 4 bases, 8 bases remained unmatched. The CDR3 is made up of 16 amino acids.

There are many counts of this clonotype. The J gene is TRBJ1-5, the V gene TRBV4-2; no reliable D call. This CDR3 is built from 15 residues. Germline V CDR1 and CDR2: LGHNA, YNFKEQ. The V end lost 0 bases, the J end lost 1 base, and 7 bases lay between the germline ends. CDR3 in DNA: TGTGCCAGCAGCCAAGAGAGCGGGAGCAATCAGCCCCAGCATTTT. Encoded protein: CASSQESGSNQPQHF.

This clonotype has only a few counts. V and J are TRBV25-1 and TRBJ2-1, with D maybe TRBD2 (5 bases). In germline, CDR1 is MGHDK, CDR2 SYGVNS. V was shortened by 4 bases and J by 0 bases, with 16 bases between the two germline ends. This CDR3 spans 17 amino acids. In DNA, the CDR3 is TGTGCCAGCAGTGCCCCCACTAGAGCGAGCTCCTACAATGAGCAGTTCTTC. The encoded protein is CASSAPTRASSYNEQFF. The full variable domain, its missing parts supplied by reference TRBV25-1 and TRBJ2-1, is EADIYQTPRYLVIGTGKKITLECSQTMGHDKMYWYQQDPGMELHLIHYSYGVNSTEKGDLSSESTVSRIRTEHFPLTLESARPSHTSQYLCASSAPTRASSYNEQFFGPGTRLTVL.

In its sample, this clonotype was seen many times. The chain recombines TRBV28 with TRBJ2-3, with unresolved D. The CDR3 length is 14 residues. CDR1 and CDR2 (germline): MDHEN, SYDVKM. V dropped 5 bases and J dropped 2 bases, with 11 bases sitting between them. The CDR3 here is CASSPPRTTDTQYF. The DNA of the CDR3 is TGTGCCAGCAGTCCTCCTAGGACCACAGATACGCAGTATTTT.

Notes on this clonotype: The conserved final phenylalanine or tryptophan is absent from the CDR3, which likely points to a read error. V and J are TRBV7-2 and TRBJ1-2, with D possibly being TRBD1 (6 bases). The CDR3 contains 15 residues. In germline, CDR1 is SGHTA, CDR2 FQGNSA. The germline V and J ends were trimmed by 5 bases and 0 bases, with 13 bases remaining between them. CDR3 DNA: TGTGCCAGCAGCCCCCGGGACAAAGCTAACTATGGCTACACCCTC. Encoded protein: CASSPRDKANYGYTL.